The 9 T cell receptor beta chains reported below all come from one sample, sequenced in a study of cytomegalovirus exposure and HLA in healthy donors. With 60 Vbeta and 13 Jbeta primers, the PCR was carried out. Clones were sequenced by immunoSEQ multiplex PCR, and TCRdb holds only the in-frame ones, with some missing. The top ten clones hold approximately 2.9% of a sample with about 120,000 clones, about a sixth of them seen once. Input material: PBMCs. Every receptor here comes from a female donor in good health and CMV-seropositive.

This clone was seen a few times. This CDR3 is CASSRTGGFGYGYTF. CDR3 bases: TGTGCCAGCAGCCGGACAGGGGGGTTCGGCTATGGCTACACCTTC. The chain links TRBV5-6 to TRBJ1-2; 10 nucleotides match TRBD1. After removal of 4 bases from V and 4 bases from J, the junction contained 7 bases not matched to a gene. The germline CDR1 and CDR2 sequences are SGHDT and YYEEEE. This CDR3 region has 15 residues.

The chain links TRBV6-1 to TRBJ1-2; possibly TRBD1 for D (5 bases). The germline V gene encodes CDR1 MNHNS and CDR2 SASEGT. The V end was cut by 2 bases, the J end by 3 bases, with 10 bases between. The CDR3 contains 14 residues. This chain's CDR3 is CASSEQGRDYGYTF. Written as DNA, the CDR3 is TGTGCCAGCAGTGAACAGGGTCGCGACTATGGCTACACCTTC.

J is TRBJ1-2 and V is TRBV7-9, with D unclear. The CDR3 is 12 residues long. The germline V gene encodes CDR1 SEHNR and CDR2 FQNEAQ (reference sequence). Trimming cost V 5 bases and J 9 bases, with 13 bases left between them. CDR3 coding DNA: TGTGCCAGCAGCCTAATACCCCATCGCTACACCTTC. It codes for CASSLIPHRYTF.

About this clone: One end of the junction varies from germline; a read error may be responsible. This CDR3 is also generated by other DNA sequences in the sample. J is TRBJ2-5 and V is TRBV7-7, with TRBD2 as a possible D gene (5 bases). The CDR3 runs to 16 residues. Germline CDR1 reads SSHAT; CDR2 reads FNYEAQ (reference sequence). The CDR3 sequence is CASSLVGRSSQETQYF. Written as DNA, the CDR3 is TGTGCTAGCAGCTTAGTGGGGAGATCAAGTCAAGAGACCCAGTACTTC. The full variable domain, in which reference TRBV7-7 and TRBJ2-5 provide the parts outside the CDR3, is GAGVSQSPRYKVTKRGQDVTLRCDPISSHATLYWYQQALGQGPEFLTYFNYEAQPDKSGLPSDRFSAERPEGSISTLTIQRTEQRDSAMYRCASSLVGRSSQETQYFGPGTRLLVL.

This clone was counted a few times. The chain combines TRBV5-6 with TRBJ1-2, with D tentatively TRBD1 (5 bases). The CDR3 length is 12 residues. Deletions cut 1 base from V and 8 bases from J, with 9 bases between. Germline CDR1 SGHDT, CDR2 YYEEEE. The CDR3 loop is CASSLRTGGYTF. As DNA, the CDR3 is TGTGCCAGCAGCTTGAGAACAGGCGGCTACACCTTC.

This clone has a handful of counts. The genes are TRBV7-9 and TRBJ1-1; D not certain. CDR1 SEHNR and CDR2 FQNEAQ come from the germline V gene (reference sequence). This CDR3 is built from 15 residues. Trimming cost V 5 bases and J 0 bases, with 13 bases left between them. The CDR3 protein is CASSQRGSVNTEAFF. As DNA, the CDR3 is TGTGCCAGCAGCCAAAGAGGGTCGGTGAACACTGAAGCTTTCTTT.

The rearrangement uses TRBV27 and TRBJ2-7; the D gene is possibly TRBD2 (6 bases). V lost 8 bases and J 3 bases, leaving 23 bases between the germline ends. From germline, CDR1 is MNHEY and CDR2 SMNVEV (reference sequence). The CDR3 is 16 amino acids. CDR3 sequence (DNA): TGTGCCAGCCGTCGGGGGTTGGGGTCCAGTTACTACGAGCAGTACTTC. Residues: CASRRGLGSSYYEQYF.

The chain employs TRBV5-1 and TRBJ2-3; TRBD2 matches 11 bases. Losses at the gene ends were 0 bases for V and 6 bases for J; bases not matched to a gene: 3. The CDR3 is 15 residues long. The V gene's germline CDR1 is SGHRS and CDR2 YFSETQ. CDR3 DNA: TGCGCCAGCAGCTTGGTTAGCGGGGGGGCCGATACGCAGTATTTT. Translated: CASSLVSGGADTQYF. Full variable domain (missing parts from reference TRBV5-1 and TRBJ2-3): KAGVTQTPRYLIKTRGQQVTLSCSPISGHRSVSWYQQTPGQGLQFLFEYFSETQRNKGNFPGRFSGRQFSNSRSEMNVSTLELGDSALYLCASSLVSGGADTQYFGPGTRLTVL.

The chain recombines TRBV2 with TRBJ2-7; 10 bases match TRBD1. J gave up 7 bases and V 7 bases, and 7 bases lay outside the gene matches. Per the germline V gene, CDR1 is SNHLY and CDR2 is FYNNEI. This CDR3 is 13 amino acids long. The CDR3 DNA reads TGTGCCAGCACTCCGGGACAGGGGAGAGAGCAGTACTTC. Protein: CASTPGQGREQYF. The full variable domain, rest sourced from reference TRBV2 and TRBJ2-7, is EPEVTQTPSHQVTQMGQEVILRCVPISNHLYFYWYRQILGQKVEFLVSFYNNEISEKSEIFDDQFSVERPDGSNFTLKIRSTKLEDSAMYFCASTPGQGREQYFGPGTRLTVT.